The sequence of this T cell receptor (beta chain) was determined in a study of cytomegalovirus exposure and HLA in healthy donors. Whole-study results and caveats: Reports showed the classifier diagnosing cytomegalovirus status with high specificity and sensitivity. According to a subsequent analysis, TCR clusters from the first cohort were inclined to appear together in the 120 validation repertoires. Investigators reported 150 to 200 TCR beta chains as tied to cytomegalovirus.

Method: immunoSEQ multiplex PCR; TCRdb's copy keeps in-frame clones and lacks some. The sample carries under 250,000 clones, around 86% recorded once. With respect to this clone: Its antigen remains unidentified.

The CDR3 runs to 14 residues. Germline CDR1 SGHRS, CDR2 YFSETQ. V was pared by 10 bases and J by 0 bases, with 17 bases between. This receptor was taken from a woman aged 18 to 35 in good health and CMV-seropositive. The material sequenced was PBMCs. This sequence joins TRBV5-1 and TRBJ2-7, with D maybe TRBD2 (7 bases). CDR3 region: CAGRGGSSSYEQYF. CDR3 in DNA: TGCGCCGGTAGGGGGGGGTCATCCTCCTACGAGCAGTACTTC.